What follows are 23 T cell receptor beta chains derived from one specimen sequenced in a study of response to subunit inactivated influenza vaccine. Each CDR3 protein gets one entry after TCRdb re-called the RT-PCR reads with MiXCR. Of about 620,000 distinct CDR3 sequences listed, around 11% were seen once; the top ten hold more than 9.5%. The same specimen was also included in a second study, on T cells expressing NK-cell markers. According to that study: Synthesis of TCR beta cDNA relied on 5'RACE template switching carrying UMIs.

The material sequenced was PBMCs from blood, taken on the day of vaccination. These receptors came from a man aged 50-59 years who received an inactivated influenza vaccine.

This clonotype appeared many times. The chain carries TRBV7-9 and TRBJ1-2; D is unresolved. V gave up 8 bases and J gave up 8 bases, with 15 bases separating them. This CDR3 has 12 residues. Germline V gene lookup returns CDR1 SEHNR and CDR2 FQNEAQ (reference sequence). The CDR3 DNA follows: TGTGCCAGCTCCCGGGGATCTGGAGGCTACACCTTC. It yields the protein CASSRGSGGYTF.

The CDR3, as DNA: TGCGCCAGCAGCTTGGCAGGGGAGTCCTATAATTCACCCCTCCACTTT. It encodes CASSLAGESYNSPLHF. This sequence joins TRBV5-1 and TRBJ1-6; perhaps TRBD1 as D (6 bases). Deletions cut 0 bases from V and 1 base from J, with 8 bases between. Germline V lookup: CDR1 SGHRS, CDR2 YFSETQ. CDR3 length: 16 residues. Supplemented by reference TRBV5-1 and TRBJ1-6, the full variable domain reads KAGVTQTPRYLIKTRGQQVTLSCSPISGHRSVSWYQQTPGQGLQFLFEYFSETQRNKGNFPGRFSGRQFSNSRSEMNVSTLELGDSALYLCASSLAGESYNSPLHFGNGTRLTVT.

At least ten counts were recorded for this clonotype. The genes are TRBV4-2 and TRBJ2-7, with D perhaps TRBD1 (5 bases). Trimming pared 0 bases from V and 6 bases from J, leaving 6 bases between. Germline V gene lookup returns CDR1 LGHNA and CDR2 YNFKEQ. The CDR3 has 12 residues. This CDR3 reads CASSQDRGEQYF. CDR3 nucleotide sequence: TGTGCCAGCAGCCAAGATAGGGGCGAGCAGTACTTC.

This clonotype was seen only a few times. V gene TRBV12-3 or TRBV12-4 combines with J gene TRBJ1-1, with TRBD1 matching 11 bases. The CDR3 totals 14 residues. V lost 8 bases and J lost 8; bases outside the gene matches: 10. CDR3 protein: CASDQGQGVREAFF. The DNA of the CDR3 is TGTGCCAGCGACCAGGGACAGGGGGTACGGGAAGCTTTCTTT.

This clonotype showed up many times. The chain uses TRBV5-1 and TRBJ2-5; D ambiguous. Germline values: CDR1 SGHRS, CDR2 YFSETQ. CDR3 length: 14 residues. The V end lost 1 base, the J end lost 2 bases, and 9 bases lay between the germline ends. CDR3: CASSLSWLQETQYF. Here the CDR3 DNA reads TGCGCCAGCAGCTTGTCATGGCTACAAGAGACCCAGTACTTC.

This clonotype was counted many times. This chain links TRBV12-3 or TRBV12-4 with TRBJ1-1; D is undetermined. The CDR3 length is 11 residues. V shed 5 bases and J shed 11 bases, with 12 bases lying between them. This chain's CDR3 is CASSPLGEAFF. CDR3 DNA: TGTGCCAGCAGTCCCCTGGGAGAGGCTTTCTTT.

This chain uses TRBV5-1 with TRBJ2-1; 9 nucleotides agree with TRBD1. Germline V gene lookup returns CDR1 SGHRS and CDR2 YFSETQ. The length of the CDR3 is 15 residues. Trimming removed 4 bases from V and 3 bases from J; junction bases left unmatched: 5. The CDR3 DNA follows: TGCGCCAGCAGCCAAGGGGACAGGGACTACAATGAGCAGTTCTTC. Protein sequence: CASSQGDRDYNEQFF.

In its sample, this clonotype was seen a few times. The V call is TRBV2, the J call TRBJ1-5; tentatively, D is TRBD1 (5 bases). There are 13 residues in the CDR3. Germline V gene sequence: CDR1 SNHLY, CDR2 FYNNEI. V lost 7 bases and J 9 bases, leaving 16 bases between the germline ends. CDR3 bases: TGTGCCAGCAAAAGGGACGGACTATCGCCCCAGCATTTT. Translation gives CASKRDGLSPQHF.

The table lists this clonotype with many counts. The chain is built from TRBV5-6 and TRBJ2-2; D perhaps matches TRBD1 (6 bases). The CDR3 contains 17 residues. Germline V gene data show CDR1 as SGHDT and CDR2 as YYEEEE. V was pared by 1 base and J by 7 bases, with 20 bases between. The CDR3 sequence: CASSLSRHRAHGGELFF. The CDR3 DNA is TGTGCCAGCAGCTTGTCCCGGCACAGGGCTCATGGCGGGGAGCTGTTTTTT.

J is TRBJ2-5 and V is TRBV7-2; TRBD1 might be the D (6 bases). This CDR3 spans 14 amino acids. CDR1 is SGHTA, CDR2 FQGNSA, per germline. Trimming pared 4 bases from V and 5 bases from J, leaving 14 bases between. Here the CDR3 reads CASSSAGVWETQYF. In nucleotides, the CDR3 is TGTGCCAGCAGCTCGGCAGGGGTGTGGGAGACCCAGTACTTC.

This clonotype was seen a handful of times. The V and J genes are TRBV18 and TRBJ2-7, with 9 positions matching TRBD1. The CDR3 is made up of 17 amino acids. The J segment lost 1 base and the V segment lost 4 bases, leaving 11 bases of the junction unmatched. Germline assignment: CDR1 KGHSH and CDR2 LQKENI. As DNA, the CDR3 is TGTGCCAGCTCACAGATGACCCCGGGACAGGGATCCTACGAGCAGTACTTC. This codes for CASSQMTPGQGSYEQYF. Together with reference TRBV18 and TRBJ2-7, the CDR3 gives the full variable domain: NAGVMQNPRHLVRRRGQEARLRCSPMKGHSHVYWYRQLPEEGLKFMVYLQKENIIDESGMPKERFSAEFPKEGPSILRIQQVVRGDSAAYFCASSQMTPGQGSYEQYFGPGTRLTVT.

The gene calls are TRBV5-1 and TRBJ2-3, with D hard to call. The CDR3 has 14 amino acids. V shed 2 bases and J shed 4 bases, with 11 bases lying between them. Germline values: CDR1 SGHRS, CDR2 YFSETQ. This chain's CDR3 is CASSFGRLPDTQYF. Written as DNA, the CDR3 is TGCGCCAGCAGCTTCGGACGCCTGCCAGATACGCAGTATTTT.

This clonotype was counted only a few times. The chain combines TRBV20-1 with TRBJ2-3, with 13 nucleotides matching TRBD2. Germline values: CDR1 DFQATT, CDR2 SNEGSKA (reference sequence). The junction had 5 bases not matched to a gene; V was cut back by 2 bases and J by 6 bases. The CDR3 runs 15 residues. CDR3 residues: CSARKGTSGTDTQYF. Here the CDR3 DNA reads TGCAGTGCTAGAAAGGGGACTAGCGGGACTGATACGCAGTATTTT.

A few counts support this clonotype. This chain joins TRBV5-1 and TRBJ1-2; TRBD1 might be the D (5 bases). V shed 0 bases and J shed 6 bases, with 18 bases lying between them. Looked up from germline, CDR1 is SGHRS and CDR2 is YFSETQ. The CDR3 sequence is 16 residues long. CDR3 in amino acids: CASSLAPGVYIDGYTF. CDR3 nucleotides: TGCGCCAGCAGCTTGGCCCCGGGGGTGTATATCGATGGCTACACCTTC.

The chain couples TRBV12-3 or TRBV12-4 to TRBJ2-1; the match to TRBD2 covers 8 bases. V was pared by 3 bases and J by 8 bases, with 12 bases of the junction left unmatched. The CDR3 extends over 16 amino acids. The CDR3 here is CASSFAGGYPGDEQFF. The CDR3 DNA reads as TGTGCCAGCAGTTTTGCGGGAGGCTATCCTGGGGATGAGCAGTTCTTC.

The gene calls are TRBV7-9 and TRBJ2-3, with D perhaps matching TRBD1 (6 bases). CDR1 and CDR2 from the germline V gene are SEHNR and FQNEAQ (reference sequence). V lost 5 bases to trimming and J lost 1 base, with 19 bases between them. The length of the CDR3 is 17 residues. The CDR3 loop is CASSPSRGGPRTDTQYF. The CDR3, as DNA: TGTGCCAGCAGCCCCTCACGAGGGGGACCGCGCACAGATACGCAGTATTTT.

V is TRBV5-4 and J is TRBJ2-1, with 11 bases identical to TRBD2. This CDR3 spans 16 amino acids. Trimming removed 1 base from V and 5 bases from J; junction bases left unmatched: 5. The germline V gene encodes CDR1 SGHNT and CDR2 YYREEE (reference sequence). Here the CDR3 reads CASSLTSGRVDNEQFF. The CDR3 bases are TGTGCCAGCAGCTTGACTAGCGGGAGAGTGGACAATGAGCAGTTCTTC. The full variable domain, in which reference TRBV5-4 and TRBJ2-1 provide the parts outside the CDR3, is ETGVTQSPTHLIKTRGQQVTLRCSSQSGHNTVSWYQQALGQGPQFIFQYYREEENGRGNFPPRFSGLQFPNYSSELNVNALELDDSALYLCASSLTSGRVDNEQFFGPGTRLTVL.

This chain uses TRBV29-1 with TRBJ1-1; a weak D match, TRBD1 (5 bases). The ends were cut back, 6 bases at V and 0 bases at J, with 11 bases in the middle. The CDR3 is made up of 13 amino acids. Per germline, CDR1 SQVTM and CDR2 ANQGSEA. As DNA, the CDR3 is TGCAGCGTGAAGGGGATCATGAACACTGAAGCTTTCTTT. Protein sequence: CSVKGIMNTEAFF.

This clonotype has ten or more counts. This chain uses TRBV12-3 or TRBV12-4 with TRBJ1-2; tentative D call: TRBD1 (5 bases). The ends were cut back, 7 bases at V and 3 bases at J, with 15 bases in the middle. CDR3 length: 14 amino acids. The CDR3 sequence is CASKRGPPYYGYTF. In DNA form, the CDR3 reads TGTGCCAGCAAGAGGGGCCCACCCTACTATGGCTACACCTTC.

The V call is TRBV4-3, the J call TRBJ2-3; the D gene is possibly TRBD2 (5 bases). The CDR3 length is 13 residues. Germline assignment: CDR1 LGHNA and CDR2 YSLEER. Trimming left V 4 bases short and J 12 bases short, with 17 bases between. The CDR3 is CASSPSPGTNQYF. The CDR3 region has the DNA TGCGCCAGCAGCCCCTCTCCGGGAACCAACCAGTATTTT.

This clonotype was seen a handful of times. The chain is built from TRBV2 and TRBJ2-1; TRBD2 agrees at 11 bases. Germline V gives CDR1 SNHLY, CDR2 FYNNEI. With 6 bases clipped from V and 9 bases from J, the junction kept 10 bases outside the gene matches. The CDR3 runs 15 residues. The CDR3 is CASSGTSGQVGEQFF. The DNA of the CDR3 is TGTGCCAGCAGCGGGACTAGCGGTCAGGTCGGTGAGCAGTTCTTC.

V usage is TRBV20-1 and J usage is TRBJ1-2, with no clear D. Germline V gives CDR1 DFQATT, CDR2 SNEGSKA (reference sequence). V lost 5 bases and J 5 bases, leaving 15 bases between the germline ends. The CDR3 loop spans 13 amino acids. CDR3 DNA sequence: TGCAGTGCTCCGCCTCTCGAGGGTTATGGCTACACCTTC. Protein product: CSAPPLEGYGYTF.

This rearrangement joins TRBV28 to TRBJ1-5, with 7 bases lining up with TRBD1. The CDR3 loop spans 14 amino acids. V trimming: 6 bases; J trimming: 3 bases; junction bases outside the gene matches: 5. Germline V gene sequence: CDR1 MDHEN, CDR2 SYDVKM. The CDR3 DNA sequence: TGTGCCAGCAGCGTCAGGGGGACCAATCAGCCCCAGCATTTT. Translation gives CASSVRGTNQPQHF.